These T cell receptor beta chains were read from a single sample in a study of STAT3 mutations in large granular lymphocyte leukemia. Produced via immunoSEQ multiplex PCR; TCRdb's table is partial and in-frame only. The data show 30,000 to 45,000 clones, about 88% seen once. The sample consisted of PBMCs. The receptors derive from a human donor with T large granular lymphocyte leukemia. Some clones in this sample may be carry-over from other donors' samples. CDR3s include the opening cysteine and the closing phenylalanine or tryptophan. Fields, in order: D gene, J gene, V gene, clone size, CDR3 DNA, CDR3 protein. A D gene is named only where the DNA matches it firmly. Size tells how often a clone was seen (once, few, many) or the class of an expanded clone, and some rows leave it out.

D: TRBD1; J: TRBJ2-1; V: TRBV14; size: .; DNA: TGTGCCAGCAGCCAAGAGGGACAGGTCTACAATGAGCAGTTCTTC; CDR3: CASSQEGQVYNEQFF
D: TRBD2; J: TRBJ2-3; V: TRBV5-1; size: .; DNA: TGCGCCAGCAGCTTGGTGGCGGGGGGGATAGATACGCAGTATTTT; CDR3: CASSLVAGGIDTQYF
D: TRBD1; J: TRBJ1-1; V: TRBV7-8; size: .; DNA: TGTGCCAGCAGGGGTAGGGCCGGGACAGGGGGCAGGATCACTGAAGCTTTCTTT; CDR3: CASRGRAGTGGRITEAFF
D: .; J: TRBJ2-7; V: TRBV30; size: .; DNA: TGTGCCTGGAGTGTGGGAAATACGAGGCACGGGGAGCAGTACTTC; CDR3: CAWSVGNTRHGEQYF
D: .; J: TRBJ1-5; V: TRBV10-3; size: .; DNA: TGTGCCAACCAAGGGGAGTGGAATCAGCCCCAGCATTTT; CDR3: CANQGEWNQPQHF
D: TRBD1; J: TRBJ2-3; V: TRBV5-1; size: .; DNA: TGCGCCAGCAGGGCCGGGACAGGCACAGATACGCAGTATTTT; CDR3: CASRAGTGTDTQYF
D: .; J: TRBJ2-3; V: TRBV4-3; size: .; DNA: TGCGCCAGCAGCCAAGATTCGCAGGGGATCGATACGCAGTATTTT; CDR3: CASSQDSQGIDTQYF
D: .; J: TRBJ2-5; V: TRBV10-2; size: .; DNA: TGCGCCAGCAGTATCGGGGGCCTGGAGACCCAGTACTTC; CDR3: CASSIGGLETQYF
D: TRBD2; J: TRBJ2-3; V: TRBV10-3; size: .; DNA: TGTGCCATCAGTGAGGGAAGACTAGCGGGGCCTGAAAATACGCAGTATTTT; CDR3: CAISEGRLAGPENTQYF
D: .; J: TRBJ2-5; V: TRBV7-9; size: .; DNA: TGTGCCAGCAGCCCCTCGTCGAGGACCCAGTACTTC; CDR3: CASSPSSRTQYF
D: .; J: TRBJ1-1; V: TRBV7-9; size: .; DNA: TGTGCCAGCAGCCCCAGTACCGAAGCTTTCTTT; CDR3: CASSPSTEAFF
D: TRBD1; J: TRBJ2-7; V: TRBV6-5; size: .; DNA: TGTGCCAGCAGTTACTCGACAGGGTTGGGGTCCTACGAGCAGTACTTC; CDR3: CASSYSTGLGSYEQYF
D: TRBD1; J: TRBJ1-5; V: TRBV4-1; size: .; DNA: TGCGCCAGCAGCCAAGATCTCAGGGGGGGTCAGCCCCAGCATTTT; CDR3: CASSQDLRGGQPQHF
D: TRBD1; J: TRBJ2-7; V: TRBV15; size: once; DNA: TGTGCCACCAGCAGAGATATGCAGGGGGCCTACGAGCAGTACTTC; CDR3: CATSRDMQGAYEQYF
D: .; J: TRBJ1-5; V: TRBV2; size: .; DNA: TGTGCCAGCAGAGGCCGGGACAGCAATCAGCCCCAGCATTTT; CDR3: CASRGRDSNQPQHF
D: TRBD2; J: TRBJ2-7; V: TRBV30; size: once; DNA: TGTGCCTGGAGGAGAGCGGGGGGGCCATACGAGCAGTACTTC; CDR3: CAWRRAGGPYEQYF
D: TRBD1; J: TRBJ2-5; V: TRBV30; size: once; DNA: TGTGCCTGGAAGAAACAGGGGCAAGAGACCCAGTACTTC; CDR3: CAWKKQGQETQYF
D: .; J: TRBJ1-6; V: TRBV25-1; size: medium-sized; DNA: TGTGCCAGCAGTGATTCTAAGGGAGTGGATTCACCCCTCCACTTT; CDR3: CASSDSKGVDSPLHF
D: TRBD2; J: TRBJ2-5; V: TRBV5-1; size: .; DNA: TGCGCCAGCAGCTCCACTAGCGGGGGCGCTGCTTGGTACTTC; CDR3: CASSSTSGGAAWYF
D: .; J: TRBJ2-1; V: TRBV7-9; size: .; DNA: TGTGCCAGCACAGTAGGAGGAAGGGTCAATGAGCAGTTCTTC; CDR3: CASTVGGRVNEQFF
D: .; J: TRBJ1-1; V: TRBV5-1; size: .; DNA: TGCGCCAGCAGTGGGGGGGGCCCGGCTGAAGCTTTCTTT; CDR3: CASSGGGPAEAFF
D: .; J: TRBJ1-2; V: TRBV7-9; size: .; DNA: TGTGCCAGCAGCCCCACCCCCGGGACCTCGAACTATGGCTACACCTTC; CDR3: CASSPTPGTSNYGYTF
D: TRBD1; J: TRBJ1-1; V: TRBV7-9; size: once; DNA: TGTGCCAGCAGCTTAGGGACAGGAATGAACACTGAAGCTTTCTTT; CDR3: CASSLGTGMNTEAFF
D: .; J: TRBJ1-1; V: TRBV15; size: .; DNA: TGTGCCACCAGCACTCGCTGGGGGGCGGTGAACACTGAAGCTTTCTTT; CDR3: CATSTRWGAVNTEAFF
D: .; J: TRBJ1-5; V: TRBV19; size: once; DNA: TGTGCCAGTAGTAAAACAGGGATGGGCAATCAGCCCCAGCATTTT; CDR3: CASSKTGMGNQPQHF
D: TRBD2; J: TRBJ2-5; V: TRBV6-6; size: .; DNA: TGTGCCAGCAGTTCTTCTCGCGGGGGGGCCATGGAGACCCAGTACTTC; CDR3: CASSSSRGGAMETQYF
D: .; J: TRBJ1-5; V: TRBV7-2; size: .; DNA: TGTGCCAGCAGCTTATGGGACAATCAGCCCCAGCATTTT; CDR3: CASSLWDNQPQHF
D: TRBD2; J: TRBJ2-2; V: TRBV27; size: .; DNA: TGTGCCAGCATCAATAAGCGGGGGGGCGTCACCGGGGAGCTGTTTTTT; CDR3: CASINKRGGVTGELFF
D: TRBD2; J: TRBJ2-1; V: TRBV25-1; size: .; DNA: TGTGCCAGCAGGGCTAGCGGCTCCTACAATGAGCAGTTCTTC; CDR3: CASRASGSYNEQFF
D: .; J: TRBJ1-5; V: TRBV19; size: once; DNA: TGTGCCAGTAACAACAACTTTAGCAATCAGCCCCAGCATTTT; CDR3: CASNNNFSNQPQHF
D: .; J: TRBJ1-1; V: TRBV5-4; size: .; DNA: TGTGCCAGCAGGAAGCAGGGCGACACTGAAGCTTTCTTT; CDR3: CASRKQGDTEAFF
D: TRBD2; J: TRBJ2-3; V: TRBV5-4; size: .; DNA: TGTGCCAGCAGTCCTAGCGGGGGAACCACAGATACGCAGTATTTT; CDR3: CASSPSGGTTDTQYF
D: .; J: TRBJ1-1; V: TRBV19; size: few; DNA: TGTGCCACCCGGAGATGGAACACTGAAGCTTTCTTT; CDR3: CATRRWNTEAFF
D: TRBD1; J: TRBJ2-7; V: TRBV5-6; size: .; DNA: TGTGCCAGCACCTGGACAGGATTAGCCTCCTACGAGCAGTACTTC; CDR3: CASTWTGLASYEQYF
D: TRBD1; J: TRBJ1-2; V: TRBV14; size: .; DNA: TGTGCCAGCAGCCCTTGGGACAGGAGTAACTATGGCTACACCTTC; CDR3: CASSPWDRSNYGYTF
D: TRBD1; J: TRBJ2-3; V: TRBV5-4; size: .; DNA: TGTGCCAGCAGGGACCCGGGACAGGGGGTAGATACGCAGTATTTT; CDR3: CASRDPGQGVDTQYF
D: TRBD1; J: TRBJ1-1; V: TRBV7-9; size: .; DNA: TGTGCCAGCAGCGGACAGGGGGAATTAAGCACTGAAGCTTTCTTT; CDR3: CASSGQGELSTEAFF
D: .; J: TRBJ2-5; V: TRBV5-1; size: .; DNA: TGCGCCAGCAGTGACCACCAGGGCCAAGAGACCCAGTACTTC; CDR3: CASSDHQGQETQYF
D: .; J: TRBJ1-4; V: TRBV5-4; size: once; DNA: TGTGCCAGCAGCGAGGACCAGGACTCAGGCGAGAAACTGTTTTTT; CDR3: CASSEDQDSGEKLFF
D: .; J: TRBJ1-2; V: TRBV6-4; size: .; DNA: TGTGCCAGCAGTGACTCGTGGGGAGGAGGCTACACCTTC; CDR3: CASSDSWGGGYTF
D: TRBD2; J: TRBJ2-1; V: TRBV29-1; size: .; DNA: TGCAGCGTTGTGTGGGCGGGGGGGCGCTACAATGAGCAGTTCTTC; CDR3: CSVVWAGGRYNEQFF
D: .; J: TRBJ1-5; V: TRBV6-1; size: .; DNA: TGTGCCAGCAGTGAGGGCCCCGACAGACCGCGTCAGCCCCAGCATTTT; CDR3: CASSEGPDRPRQPQHF
D: .; J: TRBJ1-2; V: TRBV5-1; size: .; DNA: TGCGCCAGCAGCTTGGAGGGCTATGGCTACACCTTC; CDR3: CASSLEGYGYTF
D: .; J: TRBJ1-1; V: TRBV27; size: .; DNA: TGTGCCAGCAGTCCTACAGACAGTCTTGAAGCTTTCTTT; CDR3: CASSPTDSLEAFF
D: .; J: TRBJ2-3; V: TRBV29-1; size: .; DNA: TGCAGCGTTGAAGATGCCACAGATACGCAGTATTTT; CDR3: CSVEDATDTQYF
D: .; J: TRBJ1-1; V: TRBV28; size: .; DNA: TGTGCCAGCAGTTCCGGACAACTGATGAACACTGAAGCTTTCTTT; CDR3: CASSSGQLMNTEAFF
D: .; J: TRBJ1-6; V: TRBV27; size: .; DNA: TGTGCCAGCAGGACACAGGGCCGGAGCTATAATTCACCCCTCCACTTT; CDR3: CASRTQGRSYNSPLHF
D: .; J: TRBJ2-3; V: TRBV7-9; size: .; DNA: TGTGCCAGCAGCTTAACAGGGAAGGGCACAGATACGCAGTATTTT; CDR3: CASSLTGKGTDTQYF
D: .; J: TRBJ1-2; V: TRBV4-3; size: .; DNA: TGCGCCAGCAGTAGGGATGGCTATGGCTACACCTTC; CDR3: CASSRDGYGYTF
D: .; J: TRBJ2-2; V: TRBV27; size: .; DNA: TGTGCCAGCACCGGGGTCAACACCGGGGAGCTGTTTTTT; CDR3: CASTGVNTGELFF
D: .; J: TRBJ2-3; V: TRBV19; size: .; DNA: TGTGCCAGTAGTATGTACAGGGAGGCAGATACGCAGTATTTT; CDR3: CASSMYREADTQYF
D: .; J: TRBJ1-6; V: TRBV7-2; size: few; DNA: TGTGCCAGCAGCTCCCAACGTTCACCCCTCCACTTT; CDR3: CASSSQRSPLHF
D: TRBD1; J: TRBJ1-1; V: TRBV28; size: .; DNA: TGTGCCAGCAGCCGATCGGACAGGAGGAACACTGAAGCTTTCTTT; CDR3: CASSRSDRRNTEAFF
D: .; J: TRBJ1-5; V: TRBV7-9; size: .; DNA: TGTGCCAGCAGCTTTTCCCAATCCGTGGGGGGCAATCAGCCCCAGCATTTT; CDR3: CASSFSQSVGGNQPQHF